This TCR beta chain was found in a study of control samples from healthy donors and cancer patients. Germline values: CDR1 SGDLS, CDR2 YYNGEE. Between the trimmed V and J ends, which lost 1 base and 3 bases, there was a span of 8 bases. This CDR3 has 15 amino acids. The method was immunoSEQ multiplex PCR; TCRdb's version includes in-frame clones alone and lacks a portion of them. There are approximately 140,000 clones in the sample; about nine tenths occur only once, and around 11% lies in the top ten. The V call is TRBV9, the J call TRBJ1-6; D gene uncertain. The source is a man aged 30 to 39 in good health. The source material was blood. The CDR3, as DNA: TGTGCCAGCAGCGTATCTGGGGTCTATAATTCACCCCTCCACTTT. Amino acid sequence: CASSVSGVYNSPLHF.